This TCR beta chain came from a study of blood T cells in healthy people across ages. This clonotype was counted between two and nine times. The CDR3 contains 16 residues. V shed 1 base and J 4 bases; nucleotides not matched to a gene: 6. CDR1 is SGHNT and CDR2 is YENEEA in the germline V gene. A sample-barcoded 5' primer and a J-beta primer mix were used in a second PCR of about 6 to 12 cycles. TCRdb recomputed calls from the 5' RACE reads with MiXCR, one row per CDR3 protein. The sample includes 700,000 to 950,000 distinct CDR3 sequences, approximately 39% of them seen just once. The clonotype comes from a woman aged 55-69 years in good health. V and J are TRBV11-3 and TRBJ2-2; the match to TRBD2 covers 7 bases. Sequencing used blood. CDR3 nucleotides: TGTGCCAGCAGCTTAGTTGGACTAGTAGGCACCGGGGAGCTGTTTTTT. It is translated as CASSLVGLVGTGELFF.